This is a list of T cell receptor beta chains from one sample in a study of T cells in Graves' hyperthyroidism and ophthalmopathy. TCRdb processed the multiplex PCR reads anew with MiXCR; each CDR3 protein has one entry. The data show hundreds of thousands of distinct CDR3 sequences, under 20% seen once. Sequenced material: blood. The receptor set was obtained from a young woman with Graves' ophthalmopathy. Both conserved end residues are part of each CDR3. The order of the fields is V gene, D gene, J gene, clone size, CDR3 protein, CDR3 DNA. D genes are given only for firm matches. The listing skips clone size in some rows; elsewhere it reads once, few, many or a size class.

>TRBV5-1|NA|TRBJ1-1|NA
CASSLATREGNTEAFF
TGCGCCAGCAGCTTGGCCACCAGGGAGGGGAACACTGAAGCTTTCTTT
>TRBV7-3|NA|TRBJ1-1|NA
CASSFKGRGANTEAFF
TGTGCCAGCAGCTTTAAAGGGCGCGGGGCGAACACTGAAGCTTTCTTT
>TRBV5-1|TRBD1|TRBJ1-1|few
CASSKGQGARTEAFF
TGCGCCAGCAGCAAGGGACAGGGGGCGAGGACTGAAGCTTTCTTT
>TRBV30|NA|TRBJ1-6|many
CAWSVGSSYNSPLHF
TGTGCCTGGAGTGTGGGGAGCTCCTATAATTCACCCCTCCACTTT
>TRBV30|TRBD1|TRBJ1-5|NA
CAWSVAGGSNQPQHF
TGTGCCTGGAGTGTGGCAGGGGGAAGCAATCAGCCCCAGCATTTT
>TRBV6-1|NA|TRBJ2-1|NA
CASRFRDGYNEQFF
TGTGCCAGCAGGTTCCGGGACGGGTACAATGAGCAGTTCTTC
>TRBV9|NA|TRBJ1-1|NA
CASSVGSKGAEAFF
TGTGCCAGCAGCGTAGGATCGAAAGGGGCTGAAGCTTTCTTT
>TRBV11-2|NA|TRBJ2-3|many
CASSSQRDTLTSTDTQYF
TGTGCCAGCAGCTCACAGCGGGACACTCTTACTAGCACAGATACGCAGTATTTT
>TRBV30|NA|TRBJ2-1|many
CAWSGPYNEQFF
TGTGCCTGGAGCGGACCCTACAATGAGCAGTTCTTC
>TRBV4-1|NA|TRBJ1-6|NA
CASSQGGPNSYNSPLHF
TGCGCCAGCAGCCAAGGAGGTCCGAACTCCTATAATTCACCCCTCCACTTT
>TRBV9|NA|TRBJ2-2|many
CASSGTPRAGYTGELFF
TGTGCCAGCAGCGGGACTCCCAGGGCCGGGTACACCGGGGAGCTGTTTTTT
>TRBV5-1|NA|TRBJ1-2|once
CASSLPGEGYTF
TGCGCCAGCAGCCTACCGGGGGAGGGCTACACCTTC
>TRBV29-1|TRBD1|TRBJ1-1|NA
CSVVPGGEGPEAFF
TGCAGCGTTGTCCCAGGGGGCGAAGGCCCTGAAGCTTTCTTT
>TRBV6-4|TRBD1|TRBJ1-6|NA
CASSYSGQNNSPLHF
TGTGCCAGCAGTTACTCGGGACAGAATAATTCACCCCTCCACTTT
>TRBV9|NA|TRBJ2-7|NA
CASSTRGRGTGHEQYF
TGTGCCAGCAGCACCCGAGGGAGGGGGACTGGTCACGAGCAGTACTTC
>TRBV28|TRBD1|TRBJ2-1|many
CASSLRGPYNEQFF
TGTGCCAGCAGTTTAAGGGGGCCCTACAATGAGCAGTTCTTC
>TRBV29-1|TRBD2|TRBJ2-1|NA
CSGVGLAGGSSYNEQFF
TGCAGCGGGGTAGGACTAGCGGGGGGTAGCTCCTACAATGAGCAGTTCTTC
>TRBV7-3|NA|TRBJ2-3|NA
CASSLGGEGWTDTQYF
TGTGCCAGCAGCTTAGGAGGGGAAGGGTGGACAGATACGCAGTATTTT
>TRBV29-1|TRBD2|TRBJ2-1|many
CSVEDLAGGRYNEQFF
TGCAGCGTTGAAGATTTGGCGGGAGGCCGCTACAATGAGCAGTTCTTC
>TRBV20-1|NA|TRBJ2-7|few
CSARGPQDTEQYF
TGCAGTGCGAGGGGACCACAGGATACCGAGCAGTACTTC
>TRBV6-5|NA|TRBJ2-3|NA
CASSFGYTQYF
TGTGCCAGCAGTTTCGGGTATACGCAGTATTTT
>TRBV29-1|NA|TRBJ1-3|many
CSARDGRNTIYF
TGCAGCGCTCGGGACGGACGAAACACCATATATTTT
>TRBV3-1|NA|TRBJ2-3|many
CASSQERATDTQYF
TGTGCCAGCAGCCAAGAGAGGGCCACAGATACGCAGTATTTT
>TRBV2|NA|TRBJ2-7|NA
CASMREQDLRALPYEQYF
TGTGCCAGCATGCGGGAACAGGACCTCAGAGCTTTGCCCTACGAGCAGTACTTC
>TRBV2|TRBD1|TRBJ2-6|NA
CASRRTGSSGANVLTF
TGTGCCAGCAGGAGGACAGGTAGCTCTGGGGCCAACGTCCTGACTTTC
>TRBV28|NA|TRBJ2-1|many
CASRSRVNEQFF
TGTGCCAGCAGATCGAGGGTAAATGAGCAGTTCTTC
>TRBV4-2|NA|TRBJ2-7|many
CASSPNRVSYEQYF
TGTGCCAGCAGCCCAAACAGGGTTAGCTACGAGCAGTACTTC
>TRBV7-2|TRBD1|TRBJ2-4|NA
CASSSARDRGVENIQYF
TGTGCCAGCAGCTCCGCAAGGGACAGGGGGGTAGAAAACATTCAGTACTTC
>TRBV3-1|TRBD2|TRBJ2-5|many
CASSQEVAGAFYF
TGTGCCAGCAGCCAAGAGGTAGCGGGGGCCTTTTACTTC
>TRBV28|NA|TRBJ2-1|many
CASSSHRNNEQFF
TGTGCCAGCAGTTCTCACAGGAACAATGAGCAGTTCTTC
>TRBV6-1|TRBD1|TRBJ2-3|many
CASRATGAMADTQYF
TGTGCCAGCAGGGCGACAGGGGCGATGGCAGATACGCAGTATTTT
>TRBV28|TRBD1|TRBJ2-5|NA
CASSLIGWTGGGGTQYF
TGTGCCAGCAGTTTGATTGGGTGGACAGGGGGGGGTGGGACCCAGTACTTC
>TRBV4-3|NA|TRBJ1-1|few
CASSQERGVTEAFF
TGCGCCAGCAGCCAAGAACGGGGAGTCACTGAAGCTTTCTTT
>TRBV27|TRBD2|TRBJ2-7|many
CASSETSGIYEQYF
TGTGCCAGCAGTGAAACTAGCGGGATCTACGAGCAGTACTTC
>TRBV20-1|NA|TRBJ2-4|many
CSARAGTASVAKNIQYF
TGCAGTGCTAGGGCCGGGACTGCCTCCGTAGCCAAAAACATTCAGTACTTC
>TRBV27|NA|TRBJ2-7|many
CASSPEVSGAIYEQYF
TGTGCCAGCAGTCCCGAAGTCTCGGGGGCTATCTACGAGCAGTACTTC
>TRBV27|TRBD1|TRBJ1-1|many
CASSATGLNTEAFF
TGTGCCAGCAGCGCGACAGGGTTGAACACTGAAGCTTTCTTT
>TRBV12-3/TRBV12-4|NA|TRBJ1-1|many
CASNRSPEEAFF
TGTGCCAGCAACCGGTCCCCTGAAGAAGCTTTCTTT
>TRBV6-2/TRBV6-3|NA|TRBJ2-7|few
CASSPSDPLNSQGASYEQYF
TGTGCCAGCAGTCCCTCTGACCCCCTGAACTCACAGGGAGCCTCCTACGAGCAGTACTTC
>TRBV2|NA|TRBJ1-2|many
CASSSQTGLLYGYTF
TGTGCCAGCAGTTCGCAGACAGGATTACTCTATGGCTACACCTTC
>TRBV15|TRBD1|TRBJ2-5|few
CATSSPDRGLQETQYF
TGTGCCACCAGCTCCCCGGACAGGGGTCTCCAAGAGACCCAGTACTTC
>TRBV30|NA|TRBJ1-1|many
CAWTKGSRAEAFF
TGTGCCTGGACTAAGGGGAGTCGCGCTGAAGCTTTCTTT
>TRBV5-1|NA|TRBJ2-1|NA
CASSSPGDSYNEQFF
TGCGCCAGCAGCTCCCCAGGGGATTCCTACAATGAGCAGTTCTTC
>TRBV7-3|NA|TRBJ1-1|few
CASSSRAWGTEAFF
TGTGCCAGCAGCTCCCGGGCCTGGGGAACTGAAGCTTTCTTT
>TRBV19|TRBD1|TRBJ2-7|NA
CASSIAGTGYEQYF
TGTGCCAGTAGTATTGCCGGGACAGGCTACGAGCAGTACTTC
>TRBV7-9|TRBD1|TRBJ2-7|NA
CASSGSGTGGYEQYF
TGTGCCAGCAGCGGCTCCGGGACAGGGGGCTACGAGCAGTACTTC
>TRBV30|NA|TRBJ2-5|many
CAWSDRETQYF
TGTGCCTGGAGCGACCGGGAGACCCAGTACTTC
>TRBV7-9|NA|TRBJ1-1|many
CASSLEAGRTEAFF
TGTGCCAGCAGCTTAGAAGCAGGGAGGACTGAAGCTTTCTTT